This TCR beta chain was retrieved from a study of beta chain features in type 1 diabetes. A remark on this clone: The target antigen is unknown.

Reverse transcription of all isolated RNA meant that expressed TCRB transcripts were sequenced. Libraries were prepared by immunoSEQ multiplex PCR; TCRdb keeps only in-frame clonotypes and omits some of them. This table has 900,000 or so clones, roughly a sixth appearing once. Regarding the study as a whole: In cDNA sequencing, cells with high TCR expression could be over-represented.

V gave up 0 bases and J gave up 5 bases; unmatched junction bases: 4. CDR1 is SGHAT and CDR2 is FQNNGV in the germline V gene. This CDR3 has 15 residues. This TCR was recovered from a woman under 30 in good health. The chain joins TRBV11-2 to TRBJ2-1, with 7 bases fitting TRBD2. The sample comprised naive CD4+ T cells from blood. The DNA for the CDR3 is TGTGCCAGCAGCTTAGAAGGGACTACCCACAATGAGCAGTTCTTC. Encoded protein: CASSLEGTTHNEQFF.